A single sample is the source of the 22 T cell receptor beta chains below, sequenced in a study of shared clonotypes between healthy human individuals. Some clones are missing from TCRdb's copy, which holds only in-frame ones; the method was immunoSEQ multiplex PCR. The table lists roughly 1,000,000 clones, 75% to 80% of them singletons, with under 0.6% in the top ten. Sequencing input: memory CD4+ T cells from PBMCs. Subset described: CD45RA-negative fraction. Source of these receptors: a man aged 18 to 35 in good health. Some clones in this sample may be carry-over from other donors' samples.

A word on this clone: The same CDR3 arises from other DNA sequences in this sample as well. The rearrangement uses TRBV11-2 and TRBJ2-5, with D possibly TRBD2 on 6 matching bases. Germline V gene data show CDR1 as SGHAT and CDR2 as FQNNGV. V lost 1 base and J 4 bases, leaving 10 bases between the germline ends. This CDR3 has 14 amino acids. The CDR3 spells CASSLVGGRETQYF. The CDR3 region has the DNA TGTGCCAGCAGCTTAGTAGGAGGGAGAGAGACCCAGTACTTC.

This rearrangement joins TRBV5-6 to TRBJ1-1, with D uncertain. The CDR3 extends over 17 amino acids. Germline V lookup: CDR1 SGHDT, CDR2 YYEEEE. V was pared by 2 bases and J by 5 bases, with 22 bases between. CDR3 in amino acids: CASSLYLLRGKRTEAFF. The CDR3 nucleotides read TGTGCCAGCAGCTTATACCTCCTCCGAGGGAAAAGGACTGAAGCTTTCTTT.

This clone is a singleton in its sample. The chain joins TRBV29-1 to TRBJ2-3; 7 positions match TRBD2. From germline, CDR1 is SQVTM and CDR2 ANQGSEA. The CDR3 loop spans 14 amino acids. J lost 5 bases, V lost 3 bases, and 8 bases had no gene match. CDR3 DNA: TGCAGCGTTGAGACTAGCTGGGGGGGAGATACGCAGTATTTT. This codes for CSVETSWGGDTQYF.

This clone was seen a handful of times. The chain is built from TRBV5-4 and TRBJ1-4, with 9 bases aligning to TRBD1. CDR1 is SGHNT and CDR2 is YYREEE in the germline V gene (reference sequence). The V segment lost 0 bases and the J segment 8 bases; nucleotides outside the gene matches: 2. The CDR3 consists of 14 residues. CDR3 in DNA: TGTGCCAGCAGCTTGGCCGGGACAGGGGAAAAACTGTTTTTT. Translated, it gives CASSLAGTGEKLFF.

This chain links TRBV4-2 with TRBJ1-1; perhaps TRBD1 as D (5 bases). CDR1 is LGHNA, CDR2 YNFKEQ, per germline. The V gene lost 3 bases and the J gene lost 1 base, with 9 bases spanning the gap. The CDR3 sequence is 14 residues long. Written as DNA, the CDR3 is TGTGCCAGCAGCCAGGCAGACAGGAACACTGAAGCTTTCTTT. The encoded protein is CASSQADRNTEAFF.

The genes are TRBV5-1 and TRBJ2-7, with D possibly being TRBD2 (6 bases). The CDR3 consists of 13 residues. Germline-derived CDR1 and CDR2 are SGHRS and YFSETQ. V lost 4 bases and J lost 3, with 11 bases in between. The CDR3 DNA reads TGCGCCAGCAGCGCACTTAGCGGCTACGAGCAGTACTTC. It codes for CASSALSGYEQYF.

Turning to this clone: This clone may be a read error of a much larger clone one base away. Other DNA sequences in the same sample also yield this CDR3. This chain joins TRBV7-9 and TRBJ1-1; no definite D call. Trimming pared 3 bases from V and 1 base from J, leaving 6 bases between. CDR3 size: 13 residues. CDR1 and CDR2 from the germline V gene are SEHNR and FQNEAQ (reference sequence). The CDR3: CASSFSENTEAFF. CDR3 DNA: TGTGCCAGCAGCTTTTCTGAGAACACTGAAGCTTTCTTT. The full variable domain, its missing parts supplied by reference TRBV7-9 and TRBJ1-1, is DTGVSQNPRHKITKRGQNVTFRCDPISEHNRLYWYRQTLGQGPEFLTYFQNEAQLEKSRLLSDRFSAERPKGSFSTLEIQRTEQGDSAMYLCASSFSENTEAFFGQGTRLTVV.

CDR3 in amino acids: CASSAKVYRGTNEKLFF. The CDR3 nucleotides are TGTGCCAGCAGTGCAAAGGTCTACAGGGGGACTAATGAAAAACTGTTTTTT. J is TRBJ1-4 and V is TRBV6-1; 8 bases are a match to TRBD1. The V gene end was trimmed by 4 bases and the J gene end by 2 bases; junction bases not matched to a gene: 9. This CDR3 has 17 residues. The germline V gene encodes CDR1 MNHNS and CDR2 SASEGT.

V gene TRBV7-3 combines with J gene TRBJ1-2; 7 nucleotides agree with TRBD1. J gave up 8 bases and V 3 bases, and 6 bases lay outside the gene matches. In germline, CDR1 is SGHTA, CDR2 FQGTGA. The CDR3 loop spans 13 amino acids. CDR3 in amino acids: CASSLTGNGGYTF. DNA for the CDR3: TGTGCCAGCAGCTTGACAGGGAACGGGGGCTACACCTTC.

The V gene is TRBV2, the J gene TRBJ2-5, with TRBD1 identical over 9 bases. The germline V gene encodes CDR1 SNHLY and CDR2 FYNNEI. J was trimmed by 5 bases and V by 5 bases; bases with no gene match: 3. The CDR3 loop spans 13 amino acids. The CDR3 region is CASSPGTGETQYF. CDR3 bases: TGTGCCAGCAGTCCCGGGACAGGGGAGACCCAGTACTTC.

The V and J genes are TRBV28 and TRBJ1-5, with D tentatively TRBD1 (6 bases). The germline CDR1 and CDR2 sequences are MDHEN and SYDVKM. Trimming took 8 bases from V and 0 from J, leaving 17 bases between them. CDR3 length equals 16 residues. The CDR3 loop is CASAPHFRGSNQPQHF. DNA of the CDR3: TGTGCCAGCGCTCCCCACTTCAGGGGTAGCAATCAGCCCCAGCATTTT.

The rearrangement joins TRBV2 to TRBJ1-5; D is perhaps TRBD1 (5 bases). CDR3 length equals 15 residues. Germline loops: CDR1 SNHLY, CDR2 FYNNEI. Trimming pared 6 bases from V and 2 bases from J, leaving 14 bases between. CDR3 amino acids: CASRGSGGGNQPQHF. The DNA of the CDR3 is TGTGCCAGCAGGGGAAGTGGGGGGGGCAATCAGCCCCAGCATTTT.

This chain joins TRBV6-5 and TRBJ2-7, with 7 bases aligning to TRBD2. Trimming removed 2 bases from V and 5 bases from J; junction bases left unmatched: 12. Germline V gene lookup returns CDR1 MNHEY and CDR2 SVGAGI. The CDR3 is 16 amino acids. CDR3: CASSYGGAGAHDEQYF. The CDR3 DNA sequence: TGTGCCAGCAGTTACGGGGGTGCGGGAGCGCACGACGAGCAGTACTTC.

The CDR3 coding sequence is TGCGCCAGCAGCCAACAAGGGACTAGCAGAACAGATACGCAGTATTTT. This translates into CASSQQGTSRTDTQYF. This chain links TRBV4-3 with TRBJ2-3; 9 nucleotides agree with TRBD2. Trimming cost V 2 bases and J 3 bases; bases outside gene matches: 6. The CDR3 extends over 16 amino acids. Germline assignment: CDR1 LGHNA and CDR2 YSLEER.

J is TRBJ2-7 and V is TRBV14; 8 bases match TRBD1. This CDR3 spans 16 amino acids. V shed 4 bases and J 2 bases; nucleotides not matched to a gene: 10. Germline-derived CDR1 and CDR2 are SGHDN and FVKESK. CDR3 sequence reads: CASSPLRTGQTYEQYF. The CDR3 DNA reads TGTGCCAGCAGCCCCCTAAGGACAGGGCAGACCTACGAGCAGTACTTC.

The chain uses TRBV11-1 and TRBJ2-7; D ambiguous. V was trimmed by 0 bases and J by 1 base, leaving 7 bases between them. Germline V CDR1 and CDR2: SGHAT, FQDESV (reference sequence). The CDR3 consists of 14 residues. CDR3 coding DNA: TGTGCCAGCAGCTTAGCGCTCAGTTCCTACGAGCAGTACTTC. Translated, it gives CASSLALSSYEQYF. Complete variable domain (other parts from reference TRBV11-1 and TRBJ2-7): EAEVAQSPRYKITEKSQAVAFWCDPISGHATLYWYRQILGQGPELLVQFQDESVVDDSQLPKDRFSAERLKGVDSTLKIQPAELGDSAMYLCASSLALSSYEQYFGPGTRLTVT.

The rearrangement joins TRBV10-3 to TRBJ2-6; D uncertain. The germline V gene encodes CDR1 ENHRY and CDR2 SYGVKD. V was shortened by 10 bases and J by 3 bases, with 7 bases between the two germline ends. This CDR3 contains 12 residues. CDR3 sequence (DNA): TGTGCCACCTCTCTTGGGGCCAACGTCCTGACTTTC. This sequence encodes CATSLGANVLTF.

The chain links TRBV9 to TRBJ2-7, with 7 nucleotides matching TRBD2. From germline, CDR1 is SGDLS and CDR2 YYNGEE. The J segment lost 6 bases and the V segment lost 0 bases, leaving 6 bases of the junction unmatched. The CDR3 sequence is 14 residues long. Written as DNA, the CDR3 is TGTGCCAGCAGCGTAGGGGGGAGCGGGACCGAGCAGTACTTC. Translating it yields CASSVGGSGTEQYF.

The genes are TRBV7-2 and TRBJ2-7; TRBD2 agrees at 10 bases. V lost 6 bases and J lost 6; bases outside the gene matches: 5. Looked up from germline, CDR1 is SGHTA and CDR2 is FQGNSA. This CDR3 region has 13 residues. The DNA for the CDR3 is TGTGCCAGCAGGCTAGCGGGAGCAGGCGAGCAGTACTTC. This sequence encodes CASRLAGAGEQYF. Filled out from reference TRBV7-2 and TRBJ2-7, the complete variable domain reads GAGVSQSPSNKVTEKGKDVELRCDPISGHTALYWYRQSLGQGLEFLIYFQGNSAPDKSGLPSDRFSAERTGGSVSTLTIQRTQQEDSAVYLCASRLAGAGEQYFGPGTRLTVT.

V and J are TRBV7-8 and TRBJ1-4; 9 positions agree with TRBD1. Trimming at V came to 9 bases and at J to 6 bases, leaving 8 bases not matched to a gene. From germline, CDR1 is SGHVS and CDR2 FQNEAQ. The CDR3 is 14 residues long. CDR3 coding DNA: TGTGCCAGTTTCAGACAGGGGGGCGATGAAAAACTGTTTTTT. Translating gives CASFRQGGDEKLFF. The variable domain in full, with the rest retrieved from reference TRBV7-8 and TRBJ1-4, is GAGVSQSPRYKVAKRGQDVALRCDPISGHVSLFWYQQALGQGPEFLTYFQNEAQLDKSGLPSDRFFAERPEGSVSTLKIQRTQQEDSAVYLCASFRQGGDEKLFFGSGTQLSVL.

This clone was seen just once. This chain uses TRBV7-7 with TRBJ2-2; 10 bases fit TRBD2. The CDR3 runs to 16 residues. After removal of 5 bases from V and 1 base from J, the junction contained 4 bases not matched to a gene. CDR1 is SSHAT, CDR2 FNYEAQ, per germline (reference sequence). The CDR3 bases are TGTGCCAGCAGCCAGACTAGCGGGTGGAACACCGGGGAGCTGTTTTTT. Translated: CASSQTSGWNTGELFF.

A word on this clone: Given a much more abundant clone one base away, this may be a read error. The rearrangement joins TRBV7-8 to TRBJ2-3; unclear D gene. CDR3 length: 15 amino acids. CDR1 SGHVS and CDR2 FQNEAQ come from the germline V gene. Trimming left V 0 bases short and J 0 bases short, with 7 bases between. CDR3 amino acids: CASSLAVSSTDTQYF. DNA for the CDR3: TGTGCCAGCAGCTTAGCGGTCTCTAGCACAGATACGCAGTATTTT. Drawing the rest from reference TRBV7-8 and TRBJ2-3, the complete variable domain is GAGVSQSPRYKVAKRGQDVALRCDPISGHVSLFWYQQALGQGPEFLTYFQNEAQLDKSGLPSDRFFAERPEGSVSTLKIQRTQQEDSAVYLCASSLAVSSTDTQYFGPGTRLTVL.